This TCR beta chain was recorded in a study of shared clonotypes between healthy human individuals. Study context: The study enrolled a couple of women and three men aged 18 to 49.

As regards this clone: The antigen remains unidentified.

Study-wide findings and caveats: Estimated richness was generally greater in naive than memory subsets. Relative to clonotypes present in all four donors, those not shared had lower generation probabilities. The naive CD4 repertoires of a few donors were compared, and around 4.9% of clonotypes were shared.

Data came from immunoSEQ multiplex PCR; TCRdb stores just in-frame clones and leaves some out. The data show hundreds of thousands of clones, 96% seen once. The naive CD8 population came from CD45RO-negative cells selected for CCR7, without terminally differentiated effector memory CD45RA+ cells. This CDR3 comprises 11 residues. From germline, CDR1 is DFQATT and CDR2 SNEGSKA (reference sequence). Trimming shortened V by 1 base and J by 8 bases, and 5 bases separated the two germline ends. The sequenced material came from naive CD8+ T cells sorted from blood. This TCR came from a woman aged 25 to 45 in good health. The chain joins TRBV20-1 to TRBJ2-2; no reliable D call. In nucleotides, the CDR3 is TGCAGTGCTAGAGTCGGTGGGGAGCTGTTTTTT. Amino acid sequence: CSARVGGELFF.